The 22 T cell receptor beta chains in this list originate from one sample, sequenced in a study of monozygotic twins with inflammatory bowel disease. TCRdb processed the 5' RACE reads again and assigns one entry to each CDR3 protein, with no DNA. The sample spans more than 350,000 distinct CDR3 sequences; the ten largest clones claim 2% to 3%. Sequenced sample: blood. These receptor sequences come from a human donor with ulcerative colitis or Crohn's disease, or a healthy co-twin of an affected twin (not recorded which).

CDR3 loop: CASSPTGTGQTGELFF. The rearrangement links TRBV25-1 to TRBJ2-2; there is no DNA to check the TCRdb D call of TRBD1. Germline CDR1 MGHDK, CDR2 SYGVNS. This CDR3 spans 16 amino acids.

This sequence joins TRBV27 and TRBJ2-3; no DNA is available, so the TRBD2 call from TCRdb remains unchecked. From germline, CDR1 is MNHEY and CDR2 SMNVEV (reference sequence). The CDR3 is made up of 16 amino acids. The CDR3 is CASSLRLAGPTDTQYF.

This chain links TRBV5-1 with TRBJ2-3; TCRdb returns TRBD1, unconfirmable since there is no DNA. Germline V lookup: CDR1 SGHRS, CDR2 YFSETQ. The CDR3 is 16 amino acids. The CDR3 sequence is CASSFAGGDLTDTQYF.

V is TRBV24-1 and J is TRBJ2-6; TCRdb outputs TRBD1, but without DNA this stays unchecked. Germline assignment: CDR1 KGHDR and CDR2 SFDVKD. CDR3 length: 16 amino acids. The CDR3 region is CATTFYGASGANVLTF.

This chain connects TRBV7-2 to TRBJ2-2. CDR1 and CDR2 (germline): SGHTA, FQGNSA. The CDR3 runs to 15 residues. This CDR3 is CASSLSAANTGELFF.

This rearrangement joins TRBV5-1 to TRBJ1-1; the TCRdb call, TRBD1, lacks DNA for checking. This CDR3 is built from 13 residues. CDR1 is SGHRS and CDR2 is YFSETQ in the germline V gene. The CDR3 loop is CASSTGGSTEAFF.

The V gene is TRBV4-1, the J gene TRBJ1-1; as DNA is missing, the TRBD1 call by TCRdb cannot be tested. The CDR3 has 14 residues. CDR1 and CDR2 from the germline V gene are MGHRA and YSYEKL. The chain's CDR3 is CASSRSDRGIEAFF.

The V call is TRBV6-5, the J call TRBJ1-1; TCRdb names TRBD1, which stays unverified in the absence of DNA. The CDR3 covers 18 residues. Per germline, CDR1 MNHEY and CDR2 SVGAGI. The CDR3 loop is CASSSPDRGYLMNIEAFF.

This CDR3 reads CSARGGIGVEAFF. The V call is TRBV20-1, the J call TRBJ1-1. The CDR3 has 13 residues. CDR1 is DFQATT and CDR2 is SNEGSKA in the germline V gene (reference sequence).

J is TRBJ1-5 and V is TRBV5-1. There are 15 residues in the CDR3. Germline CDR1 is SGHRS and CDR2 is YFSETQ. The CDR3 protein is CASSLATGGDQPQHF. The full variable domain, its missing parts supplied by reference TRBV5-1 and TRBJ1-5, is KAGVTQTPRYLIKTRGQQVTLSCSPISGHRSVSWYQQTPGQGLQFLFEYFSETQRNKGNFPGRFSGRQFSNSRSEMNVSTLELGDSALYLCASSLATGGDQPQHFGDGTRLSIL.

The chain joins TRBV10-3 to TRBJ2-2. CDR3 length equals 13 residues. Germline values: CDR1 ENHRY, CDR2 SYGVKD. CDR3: CAISERTPGELFF.

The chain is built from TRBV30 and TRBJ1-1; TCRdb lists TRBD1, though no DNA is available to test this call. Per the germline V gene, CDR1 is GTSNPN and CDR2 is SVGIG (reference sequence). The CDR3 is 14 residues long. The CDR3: CAWSVQGGHTEAFF.

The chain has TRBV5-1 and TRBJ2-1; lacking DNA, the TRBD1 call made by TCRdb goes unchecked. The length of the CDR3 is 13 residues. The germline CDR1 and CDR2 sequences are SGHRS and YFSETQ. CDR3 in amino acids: CASSWGQPNEQFF.

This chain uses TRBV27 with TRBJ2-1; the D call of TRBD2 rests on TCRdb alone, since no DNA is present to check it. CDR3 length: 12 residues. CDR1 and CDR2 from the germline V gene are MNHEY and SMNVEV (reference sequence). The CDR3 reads CASREGANEQFF.

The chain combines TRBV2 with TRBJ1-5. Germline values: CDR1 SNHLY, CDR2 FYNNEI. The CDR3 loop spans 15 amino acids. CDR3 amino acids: CASSVSGLNNQPQHF. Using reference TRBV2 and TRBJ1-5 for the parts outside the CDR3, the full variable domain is EPEVTQTPSHQVTQMGQEVILRCVPISNHLYFYWYRQILGQKVEFLVSFYNNEISEKSEIFDDQFSVERPDGSNFTLKIRSTKLEDSAMYFCASSVSGLNNQPQHFGDGTRLSIL.

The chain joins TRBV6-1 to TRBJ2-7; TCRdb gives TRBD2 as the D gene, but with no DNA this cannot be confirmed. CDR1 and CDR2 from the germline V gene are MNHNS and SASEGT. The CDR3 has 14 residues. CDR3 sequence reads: CASTPIAGSYEQYF.

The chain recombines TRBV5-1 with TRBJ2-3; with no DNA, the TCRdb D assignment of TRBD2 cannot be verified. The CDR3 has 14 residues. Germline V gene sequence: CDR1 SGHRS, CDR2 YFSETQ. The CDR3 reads CASSPGTTRDTQYF.

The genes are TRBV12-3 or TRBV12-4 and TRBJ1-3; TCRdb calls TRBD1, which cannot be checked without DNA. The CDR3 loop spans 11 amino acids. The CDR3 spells CASPRGNTIYF.

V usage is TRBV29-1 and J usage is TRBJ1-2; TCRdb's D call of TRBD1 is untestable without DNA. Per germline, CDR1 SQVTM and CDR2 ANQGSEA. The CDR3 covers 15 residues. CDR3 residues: CSVGTGKERPYGYTF.

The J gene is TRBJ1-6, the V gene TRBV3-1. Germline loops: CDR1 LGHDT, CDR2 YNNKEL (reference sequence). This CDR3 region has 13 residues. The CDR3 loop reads CASSRDLGSPLHF.

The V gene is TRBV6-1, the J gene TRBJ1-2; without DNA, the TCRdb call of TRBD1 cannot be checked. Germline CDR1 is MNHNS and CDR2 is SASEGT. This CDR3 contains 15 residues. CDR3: CASSTPRGQGHGYTF.

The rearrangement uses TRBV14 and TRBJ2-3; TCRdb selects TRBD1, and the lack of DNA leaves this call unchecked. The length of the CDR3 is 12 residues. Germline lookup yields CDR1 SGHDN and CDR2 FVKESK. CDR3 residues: CASSHAGDTQYF.